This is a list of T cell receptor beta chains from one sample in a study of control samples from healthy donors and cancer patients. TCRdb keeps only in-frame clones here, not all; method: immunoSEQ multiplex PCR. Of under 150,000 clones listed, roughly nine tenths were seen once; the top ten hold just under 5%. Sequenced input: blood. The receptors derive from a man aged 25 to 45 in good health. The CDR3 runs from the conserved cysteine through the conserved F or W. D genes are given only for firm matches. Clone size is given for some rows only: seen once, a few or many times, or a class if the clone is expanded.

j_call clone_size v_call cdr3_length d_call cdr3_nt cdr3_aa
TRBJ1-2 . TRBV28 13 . TGTGCCAGCAGTAATTCCCGACAACCCGGCTACACCTTC CASSNSRQPGYTF
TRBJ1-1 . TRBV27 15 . TGTGCCAGCAGTTTATCTCCCGGAGCGGGCACTGAAGCTTTCTTT CASSLSPGAGTEAFF
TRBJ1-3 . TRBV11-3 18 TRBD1 TGTGCCAGCAGCGCAGGGGACAGGGGATTTTCCCGTGGAAACACCATATATTTT CASSAGDRGFSRGNTIYF
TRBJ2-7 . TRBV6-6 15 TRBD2 TGTGCCAGCAGTTCAGCGGGAGGGCTACCCTACGAGCAGTACTTC CASSSAGGLPYEQYF
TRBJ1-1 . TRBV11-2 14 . TGTGCCACCACTTCAGGGCCAAGAGCCACTGAAGCTTTCTTT CATTSGPRATEAFF
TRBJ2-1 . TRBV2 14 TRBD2 TGTGCCGGAAAGACTAGCGGAACGTACAATGAGCAGTTCTTC CAGKTSGTYNEQFF
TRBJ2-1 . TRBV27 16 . TGTGCCAGCAGTTTATCGGGGGAGGACCCGACGGGTGAGCAGTTCTTC CASSLSGEDPTGEQFF
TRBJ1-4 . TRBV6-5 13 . TGTGCCAGCAGCCGGGATCCGGGGGAAAAACTGTTTTTT CASSRDPGEKLFF
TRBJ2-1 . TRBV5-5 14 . TGTGCCAGCAGCTGGGGGGGACAGAACAATGAGCAGTTCTTC CASSWGGQNNEQFF
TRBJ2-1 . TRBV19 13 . TGTGCCAGTAGTATGAGCTCCTACAATGAGCAGTTCTTC CASSMSSYNEQFF
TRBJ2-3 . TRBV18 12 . TGTGCCAGCTCACCTGACAGTGATACGCAGTATTTT CASSPDSDTQYF
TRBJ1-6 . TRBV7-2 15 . TGTGCCAGCAGCACCCGGCACGCGCCCAATTCACCCCTCCACTTT CASSTRHAPNSPLHF
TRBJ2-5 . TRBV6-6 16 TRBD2 TGTGCCAGCAGTTCCTATCAAGCGGGGGAGGGGGAGACCCAGTACTTC CASSSYQAGEGETQYF
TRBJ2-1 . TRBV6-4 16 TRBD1 TGTGCCAGCAGTGACTCGGACAGGGGCTCCTACAATGAGCAGTTCTTC CASSDSDRGSYNEQFF
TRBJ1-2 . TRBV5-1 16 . TGCGCCAGCAGCCCCCCGGGGGGGGGCGCTGGCTATGGCTACACCTTC CASSPPGGGAGYGYTF
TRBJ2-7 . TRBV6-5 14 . TGTGCCAGCAGTTACTCGCAGGGGCGCACCGAGCAGTACTTC CASSYSQGRTEQYF
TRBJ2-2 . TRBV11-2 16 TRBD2 TGTGCCAGCAGCCCGACTAGCGGAGTGAACACCGGGGAGCTGTTTTTT CASSPTSGVNTGELFF
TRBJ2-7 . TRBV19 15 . TGTGCCAGTAGTATAGTTACGGGACCCTCCTACGAGCAGTACTTC CASSIVTGPSYEQYF
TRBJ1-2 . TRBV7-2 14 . TGTGCCAGCAGCTTACAGGGAGGTAACTATGGCTACACCTTC CASSLQGGNYGYTF
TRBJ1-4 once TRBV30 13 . TGTGCCACTCATGGGAGTGGGGTCGGAAAACTGTTTTTT CATHGSGVGKLFF
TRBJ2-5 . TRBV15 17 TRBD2 TGTGCCACCAGCAGAGGCGTCCCAGCGGGGGGTCGAGAGACCCAGTACTTC CATSRGVPAGGRETQYF
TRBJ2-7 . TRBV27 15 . TGTGCCAGCAGTTCTCGGAGCACTAGGCCCTACGAGCAGTACTTC CASSSRSTRPYEQYF
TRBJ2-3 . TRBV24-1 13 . TGTGCCACCAGTGGGACGACAGGTCGTACGCAGTATTTT CATSGTTGRTQYF
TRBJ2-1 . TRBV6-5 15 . TGTGCCAGCAGTTATTGGGGGTCGGGTTACAATGAGCAGTTCTTC CASSYWGSGYNEQFF
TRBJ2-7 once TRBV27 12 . TGTGCCAGCGGGCCAGGGGGGTACGAGCAGTACTTC CASGPGGYEQYF
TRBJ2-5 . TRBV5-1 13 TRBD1 TGCGCCAGCAGCTTGGGACAGGGAAAGACCCAGTACTTC CASSLGQGKTQYF
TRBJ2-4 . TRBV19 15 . TGTGCCAGTAGTACGGGCAGGGGGGCCCAAAACATTCAGTACTTC CASSTGRGAQNIQYF
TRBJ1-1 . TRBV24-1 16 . TGTGCCACCAGTGATAGGAAGGGGCCCATGAACACTGAAGCTTTCTTT CATSDRKGPMNTEAFF
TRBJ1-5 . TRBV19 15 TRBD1 TGTGCCAGTAGATTCTTGGACAGGGGTAATCAGCCCCAGCATTTT CASRFLDRGNQPQHF
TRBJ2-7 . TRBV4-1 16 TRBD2 TGCGCCAGCAGCCTTACCTATACTAGCGCGAACTACGAGCAGTACTTC CASSLTYTSANYEQYF
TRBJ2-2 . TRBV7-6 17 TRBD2 TGTGCCAGCAGCTCATGGACTAGCGGTAAAAACACCGGGGAGCTGTTTTTT CASSSWTSGKNTGELFF
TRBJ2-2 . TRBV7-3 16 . TGTGCCAGCAGCTTCTCGACACTCGGGAACACCGGGGAGCTGTTTTTT CASSFSTLGNTGELFF
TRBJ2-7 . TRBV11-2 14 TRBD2 TGTGCCAGCAGCTTCCCGGGACTAGCCTACGAGCAGTACTTC CASSFPGLAYEQYF
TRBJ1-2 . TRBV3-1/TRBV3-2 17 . TGTGCCAGCAGCCAAGATAAGGACAGAACCTTCTCCAATGGCTACACCTTC CASSQDKDRTFSNGYTF
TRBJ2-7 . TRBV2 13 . TGTGCCAGCAGGCCACACAGGGTTCTCGAGCAGTACTTC CASRPHRVLEQYF
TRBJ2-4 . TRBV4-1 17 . TGCGCCAGCAGCCAAGAGGGTCAGGGTTCCTACAAAAACATTCAGTACTTC CASSQEGQGSYKNIQYF
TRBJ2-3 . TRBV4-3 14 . TGCGCCAGCAGCCAAGACCGGTCGGGAGATACGCAGTATTTT CASSQDRSGDTQYF
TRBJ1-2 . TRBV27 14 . TGTGCCAGCGGGAGACACTGTGGGCTGGGGGGCTACACCTTC CASGRHCGLGGYTF
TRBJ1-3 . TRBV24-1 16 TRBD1 TGTGCCACCAGTGATTCATACAGGGGGCGCGGAAACACCATATATTTT CATSDSYRGRGNTIYF
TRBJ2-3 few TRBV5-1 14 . TGCGCCAGCAACCAGGCCAGTAGCACAGATACGCAGTATTTT CASNQASSTDTQYF
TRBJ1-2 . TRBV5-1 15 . TGCGCCAGCAGCTTGGTTTGGTTCTCAAACTATGGCTACACCTTC CASSLVWFSNYGYTF
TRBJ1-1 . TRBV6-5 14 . TGTGCCAGCAGGCCCGGGGTCCCAGGGACTGAAGCTTTCTTT CASRPGVPGTEAFF
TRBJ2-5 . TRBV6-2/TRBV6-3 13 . TGTGCCAGCAGCCCTAGCGAGAAGGGGACCCAGTACTTC CASSPSEKGTQYF
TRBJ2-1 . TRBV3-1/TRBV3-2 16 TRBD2 TGTGCCAGCAGCCAAGTAGGACTAGCGCAGAACAATGAGCAGTTCTTC CASSQVGLAQNNEQFF
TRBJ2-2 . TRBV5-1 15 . TGCGCCAGCAGCCCCACGGGACAGAACACCGGGGAGCTGTTTTTT CASSPTGQNTGELFF
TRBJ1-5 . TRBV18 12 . TGTGCCAGCTCAAAAATGGTTCAGCCCCAGCATTTT CASSKMVQPQHF
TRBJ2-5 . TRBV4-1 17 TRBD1 TGCGCCAGCAGCCAAGGGCGACGACAGGGGGCTTCGGAGACCCAGTACTTC CASSQGRRQGASETQYF
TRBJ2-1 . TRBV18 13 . TGTGCCAGCTCACCACAGGGCGGCAATGAGCAGTTCTTC CASSPQGGNEQFF
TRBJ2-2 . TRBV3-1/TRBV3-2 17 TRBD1 TGTGCCAGCAGCCAAGTTGAAGGGACAGGGGAAACCGGGGAGCTGTTTTTT CASSQVEGTGETGELFF
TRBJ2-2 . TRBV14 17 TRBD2 TGTGCCCGCAGCCAAGGGCTCGCGGGGGGGCATACCGGGGAGCTGTTTTTT CARSQGLAGGHTGELFF
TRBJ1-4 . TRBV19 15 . TGTGCCAGTAGAGGGCGGTGGCCAACTAATGAAAAACTGTTTTTT CASRGRWPTNEKLFF
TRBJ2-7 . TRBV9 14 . TGTGCCAGCAGCGTTTCTATGACTACCTACGAGCAGTACTTC CASSVSMTTYEQYF
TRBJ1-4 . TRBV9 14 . TGTGCCAGCAGCGTAGAAAGGGGGAGCGAAAAACTGTTTTTT CASSVERGSEKLFF
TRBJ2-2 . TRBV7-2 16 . TGTGCCAGCAGCCCGCAACTACGGACAGACCCCGGGGAGCTGTTTTTT CASSPQLRTDPGELFF
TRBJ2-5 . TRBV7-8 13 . TGTGCCAGCAGCTTTGGTCTAGGCGAGACCCAGTACTTC CASSFGLGETQYF